The source of this T cell receptor (beta chain) is a study of blood T cell repertoires in COVID-19. Study background: The samples span acute and convalescent COVID-19 from the United States, Italy and Spain. PBMCs, B-cell-depleted T cells, or T cells provided the cDNA or gDNA that made up the material.

Trimming removed 4 bases from V and 7 bases from J; junction bases left unmatched: 6. CDR1 and CDR2 from the germline V gene are SGHNT and YYREEE (reference sequence). The CDR3 has 15 amino acids. Per the study methods: Amplified reference gene primers provided the basis for estimating nucleated cell counts. TCRdb's table, derived via immunoSEQ multiplex PCR, lists solely in-frame clones and lacks some. D and trimming come from the DNA, and the V and J calls and clone size come from that table. The top ten clones hold 4.5% to 7% of a sample with about 200,000 clones, around 80% of them seen once. The specimen sequenced was peripheral blood. V gene TRBV5-4 combines with J gene TRBJ1-6; 9 bases line up with TRBD1. This clonotype originated in a woman in her 70s with acute or convalescent COVID-19. The CDR3 is CASSARQGVNSPLHF. CDR3 DNA: TGTGCCAGCAGCGCCCGACAGGGGGTAAATTCACCCCTCCACTTT.